Below are 15 T cell receptor beta chains sequenced from a single sample in a study of T cells in Graves' hyperthyroidism and ophthalmopathy. Amplification yielded TCR beta CDR3 regions, with RNA transcripts as the source. HTBI primers drove first-round RT-PCR of the TCR CDR3. TCRdb redid the calling of the multiplex PCR reads with MiXCR, one entry per CDR3 protein. The sample holds fewer than 550,000 distinct CDR3 sequences, approximately 14% seen once. The sequenced sample was blood. Receptors originate from a woman aged 18 to 35 with Graves' hyperthyroidism.

In this sample, this clonotype turned up a few times. The rearrangement joins TRBV15 to TRBJ2-3, with TRBD2 matching over 11 bases. Trimming removed 0 bases from V and 4 bases from J; junction bases left unmatched: 9. Germline loops: CDR1 LNHNV, CDR2 YYDKDF (reference sequence). This CDR3 spans 18 amino acids. This chain's CDR3 is CATSRDLLAGGPADTQYF. The CDR3 nucleotides are TGTGCCACCAGCAGAGATCTCTTAGCGGGAGGGCCCGCAGATACGCAGTATTTT.

In nucleotides, the CDR3 is TGCAGCAGCCACGGGGGGGGGCTCCAGCCCCAGCATTTT. It translates to CSSHGGGLQPQHF. This chain joins TRBV20-1 and TRBJ1-5; TRBD1 might be the D (6 bases). The CDR3 contains 13 residues. The germline V gene encodes CDR1 DFQATT and CDR2 SNEGSKA (reference sequence).

The rearrangement links TRBV10-3 to TRBJ2-2, with 7 bases that match TRBD2. Germline CDR1 reads ENHRY; CDR2 reads SYGVKD. J lost 2 bases, V lost 7 bases, and 7 bases had no gene match. This CDR3 is 15 amino acids long. The CDR3 DNA reads as TGTGCCATCACTGGGACGGGGGGAAACACCGGGGAGCTGTTTTTT. Encoded protein: CAITGTGGNTGELFF.

This clonotype occurred a few times. An end of the junction differs from the germline gene, which may be a read error. CDR3 residues: CASSYTGHERYF. The CDR3 DNA is TGTGCCAGCAGTTACACGGGACACGAGCGGTACTTC. V usage is TRBV6-5 and J usage is TRBJ2-7; D possibly corresponds to TRBD1 (6 bases). CDR1 is MNHEY, CDR2 SVGAGI, per germline. The CDR3 has 12 residues.

A few counts support this clonotype. DNA for the CDR3: TGCGCCAGCAGCCAAGAGGGAAGCCCCAATCAGCCCCAGCATTTT. Encoded protein: CASSQEGSPNQPQHF. This sequence joins TRBV4-1 and TRBJ1-5; D not resolved. This CDR3 region has 15 residues. Germline CDR1 MGHRA, CDR2 YSYEKL. V lost 0 bases and J lost 3, with 9 bases in between.

This chain joins TRBV15 and TRBJ2-3; a possible D gene is TRBD2 (6 bases). The CDR3 is 14 amino acids. Germline CDR1 and CDR2: LNHNV and YYDKDF (reference sequence). Between the trimmed V and J ends, which lost 4 bases and 2 bases, there was a span of 10 bases. CDR3 sequence: CATSKGGTTDTQYF. CDR3 in DNA: TGTGCCACCAGCAAGGGCGGGACCACAGATACGCAGTATTTT.

V is TRBV20-1 and J is TRBJ1-1; TRBD1 might be the D (6 bases). Deletions cut 1 base from V and 1 base from J, with 10 bases between. Looked up from germline, CDR1 is DFQATT and CDR2 is SNEGSKA (reference sequence). The CDR3 length is 14 residues. In nucleotides, the CDR3 is TGCAGTGCTAGAGCGAGGGGGACGAACACTGAAGCTTTCTTT. Protein sequence: CSARARGTNTEAFF.

The chain combines TRBV4-3 with TRBJ2-7; the D is unclear. Trimming removed 3 bases from V and 6 bases from J, with 12 bases in between. CDR1 and CDR2 (germline): LGHNA, YSLEER. The CDR3 sequence is 13 residues long. CDR3 residues: CASSQSVVSEQYF. CDR3 bases: TGCGCCAGCAGCCAGTCAGTGGTAAGCGAGCAGTACTTC.

The chain joins TRBV19 to TRBJ2-7; tentatively, D is TRBD2 (6 bases). This CDR3 spans 15 amino acids. Germline loops: CDR1 LNHDA, CDR2 SQIVND (reference sequence). The ends were cut back, 8 bases at V and 8 bases at J, with 25 bases in the middle. CDR3 sequence reads: CASSGAASGELQQYF. Written as DNA, the CDR3 is TGTGCCAGTTCCGGGGCTGCCTCGGGGGAACTCCAGCAGTACTTC.

Of note for this clonotype: This may be a read error, as it is one base from a much larger clone. The chain recombines TRBV10-3 with TRBJ1-2, with D uncertain. The CDR3 is 13 amino acids. Germline CDR1 is ENHRY and CDR2 is SYGVKD. Trimming left V 2 bases short and J 6 bases short, with 10 bases between. CDR3 residues: CAISELLAHGYTF. In DNA form, the CDR3 reads TGTGCCATCAGTGAGCTCCTGGCGCATGGCTACACCTTC.

This clonotype was counted ten times or more. This chain connects TRBV14 to TRBJ2-7; 8 nucleotides agree with TRBD1. Germline-derived CDR1 and CDR2 are SGHDN and FVKESK. The CDR3 length is 16 residues. Unmatched junction bases numbered 6, after V lost 0 bases and J lost 2 bases. The CDR3 loop reads CASSQDVGQGAYEQYF. In DNA, the CDR3 is TGTGCCAGCAGCCAAGATGTCGGACAGGGTGCCTACGAGCAGTACTTC.

In its sample, this clonotype was seen many times. This chain uses TRBV7-6 with TRBJ1-2, with D tentatively TRBD1 (5 bases). Between the trimmed V and J ends, which lost 3 bases and 3 bases, there was a span of 14 bases. The CDR3 is 15 residues long. Germline V gives CDR1 SGHVS, CDR2 FNYEAQ. The CDR3 region is CASSLVTDGDYGYTF. The CDR3 DNA reads TGTGCCAGCAGCTTGGTGACAGACGGCGACTATGGCTACACCTTC.

In this sample, this clonotype turned up a few times. The V and J genes are TRBV10-3 and TRBJ2-3; D may match TRBD1 or TRBD2 (6 bases each). V was cut by 3 bases and J by 0 bases, with 13 bases left in between. Germline lookup yields CDR1 ENHRY and CDR2 SYGVKD. There are 16 residues in the CDR3. The CDR3 spells CAISEWGAVSTDTQYF. The CDR3 DNA is TGTGCCATCAGTGAATGGGGGGCTGTAAGCACAGATACGCAGTATTTT.

Many counts were recorded for this clonotype. This rearrangement joins TRBV27 to TRBJ2-2; TRBD1 agrees at 9 bases. This CDR3 comprises 18 residues. The junction had 20 bases not matched to a gene; V was cut back by 11 bases and J by 4 bases. Germline loops: CDR1 MNHEY, CDR2 SMNVEV (reference sequence). CDR3 region: CAAGGTVGQGLLTGELFF. CDR3 nucleotide sequence: TGTGCCGCAGGGGGAACCGTGGGACAGGGACTACTCACCGGGGAGCTGTTTTTT.

The J gene is TRBJ2-7, the V gene TRBV5-5; 10 positions agree with TRBD1. CDR1 SGHKS and CDR2 YYEKEE come from the germline V gene (reference sequence). The junction had 8 bases not matched to a gene; V was cut back by 4 bases and J by 4 bases. The CDR3 runs 15 residues. Here the CDR3 reads CASSPYPGQGYEQYF. Written as DNA, the CDR3 is TGTGCCAGCAGCCCGTATCCGGGACAGGGGTACGAGCAGTACTTC. Full variable domain (rest looked up from reference TRBV5-5 and TRBJ2-7): DAGVTQSPTHLIKTRGQQVTLRCSPISGHKSVSWYQQVLGQGPQFIFQYYEKEERGRGNFPDRFSARQFPNYSSELNVNALLLGDSALYLCASSPYPGQGYEQYFGPGTRLTVT.